Presented here are 15 T cell receptor beta chains from one specimen sequenced in a study of patients and donors after allogeneic stem cell transplantation. MiXCR, applied by TCRdb to the RT-PCR reads, yields one record per CDR3 protein. The sample shows 70,000 or so distinct CDR3 sequences, roughly 29% of them seen only once. The specimen was blood, either unsorted or a sorted T cell fraction (not recorded which). The source is a human donor who was either an allogeneic HSCT recipient or a stem cell or donor lymphocyte infusion donor (not recorded which). It is not recorded whose cells these are; they may come from a transplant donor.

This clonotype was picked up a small number of times. The V and J genes are TRBV7-9 and TRBJ1-5, with unresolved D. This CDR3 is 14 amino acids long. Trimming took off 0 bases at V and 4 bases at J, with 7 bases between the two ends. In germline, CDR1 is SEHNR, CDR2 FQNEAQ (reference sequence). CDR3 sequence: CASSLARANQPQHF. The CDR3 DNA follows: TGTGCCAGCAGCTTAGCTCGAGCGAATCAGCCCCAGCATTTT.

The chain has TRBV5-1 and TRBJ1-6, with D hard to call. Looked up from germline, CDR1 is SGHRS and CDR2 is YFSETQ. The CDR3 sequence is 13 residues long. Trimming stripped 4 bases from V and 7 bases from J, with 9 bases between. This chain's CDR3 is CASSGLLNSPLHF. Here the CDR3 DNA reads TGCGCCAGCAGCGGACTGTTAAATTCACCCCTCCACTTT.

Only a few counts were recorded for this clonotype. V is TRBV7-9 and J is TRBJ1-4; 7 positions match TRBD1. Germline V gene sequence: CDR1 SEHNR, CDR2 FQNEAQ (reference sequence). This CDR3 has 14 residues. V gave up 5 bases and J gave up 8 bases; unmatched junction bases: 8. CDR3 amino acids: CASSKTGLGEKLFF. CDR3 DNA sequence: TGTGCCAGCAGCAAGACAGGGCTTGGGGAAAAACTGTTTTTT.

The CDR3 loop is CASSLNGPAIDTQYF. The CDR3 region has the DNA TGTGCCAGCAGCTTAAATGGGCCAGCGATAGATACGCAGTATTTT. The chain employs TRBV7-3 and TRBJ2-3; D unclear. Per the germline V gene, CDR1 is SGHTA and CDR2 is FQGTGA. The CDR3 totals 15 residues. Trimming took 1 base from V and 5 from J, leaving 13 bases between them.

In this sample, this clonotype turned up a few times. This chain uses TRBV20-1 with TRBJ1-2; possibly TRBD1 for D (5 bases). The V gene's germline CDR1 is DFQATT and CDR2 SNEGSKA (reference sequence). This CDR3 contains 16 residues. Trimming left V 0 bases short and J 0 bases short, with 14 bases between. CDR3 nucleotides: TGCAGTGCTAGAGATCTTGGGGACCTAGCTAACTATGGCTACACCTTC. Its protein product is CSARDLGDLANYGYTF.

V is TRBV12-3 or TRBV12-4 and J is TRBJ1-2; 9 positions agree with TRBD1. The CDR3 has 13 amino acids. The V and J ends lost 6 bases and 6 bases, in that order; junction bases with no gene match: 5. CDR3 nucleotides: TGTGCCAGCAGGCCTGACAGGGGGGATGGCTACACCTTC. As protein: CASRPDRGDGYTF.

This chain connects TRBV10-3 to TRBJ1-5; D possibly corresponds to TRBD1 (5 bases). The V end was cut by 3 bases, the J end by 1 base, with 13 bases between. Germline values: CDR1 ENHRY, CDR2 SYGVKD. This CDR3 region has 16 residues. CDR3 sequence (DNA): TGTGCCATCAGTGATTGGGGGGGATGGAGCAATCAGCCCCAGCATTTT. Translating gives CAISDWGGWSNQPQHF.

This clonotype has ten or more counts. The rearrangement uses TRBV6-2 or TRBV6-3 and TRBJ2-7; D might be TRBD1 or TRBD2, each matching 5 bases. Germline V lookup: CDR1 MNHEY, CDR2 SVGEGT. V dropped 2 bases and J dropped 3 bases, with 17 bases sitting between them. The CDR3 runs 16 residues. The CDR3: CASSYPSGTGLYEQYF. Written as DNA, the CDR3 is TGTGCCAGCAGTTACCCCTCAGGGACGGGGCTCTACGAGCAGTACTTC.

The CDR3 loop reads CASSQDKPYGQETQYF. The CDR3 nucleotides are TGCGCCAGCAGCCAAGACAAGCCTTACGGGCAAGAGACCCAGTACTTC. The V and J genes are TRBV4-3 and TRBJ2-5; D remains ambiguous. Germline values: CDR1 LGHNA, CDR2 YSLEER. Trimming took 0 bases from V and 2 from J, leaving 13 bases between them. The CDR3 is 16 amino acids.

The V and J genes are TRBV5-4 and TRBJ1-6; no definite D call. Trimming shortened V by 2 bases and J by 6 bases, and 3 bases separated the two germline ends. Germline CDR1 and CDR2: SGHNT and YYREEE (reference sequence). The CDR3 has 12 residues. CDR3 sequence reads: CASSLRNSPLHF. The CDR3 DNA reads as TGTGCCAGCAGCTTACGTAATTCACCCCTCCACTTT.

V is TRBV12-3 or TRBV12-4 and J is TRBJ1-2; D gene ambiguous. This CDR3 has 15 amino acids. Trimming stripped 2 bases from V and 5 bases from J, with 15 bases between. The CDR3 is CASSLSPRRPYGYTF. The CDR3 DNA is TGTGCCAGCAGTTTATCTCCCCGCAGGCCTTATGGCTACACCTTC.

The CDR3 here is CASSKGPQPGQGLLMNTEAFF. The CDR3 region has the DNA TGTGCCAGCAGCAAAGGGCCTCAGCCGGGACAGGGCCTTTTAATGAACACTGAAGCTTTCTTT. This chain connects TRBV21-1 to TRBJ1-1; TRBD1, the D gene given by the table, was not confirmed from the DNA. TRBV21-1 is described as a pseudogene. This CDR3 has 21 residues.

The chain carries TRBV3-1 and TRBJ1-4; a possible D gene is TRBD1 (6 bases). The V end was cut by 3 bases, the J end by 0 bases, with 14 bases between. Per the germline V gene, CDR1 is LGHDT and CDR2 is YNNKEL (reference sequence). The CDR3 has 17 amino acids. CDR3 in amino acids: CASSQGGQITTNEKLFF. The CDR3 coding sequence is TGTGCCAGCAGCCAGGGTGGACAGATTACAACTAATGAAAAACTGTTTTTT.

In nucleotides, the CDR3 is TGCAGTGCTAGAGGTGGACTACAATCCTACGAGCAGTACTTC. Translation: CSARGGLQSYEQYF. The gene calls are TRBV20-1 and TRBJ2-7, with a tentative D call TRBD2 (6 bases). Germline lookup yields CDR1 DFQATT and CDR2 SNEGSKA (reference sequence). The length of the CDR3 is 14 residues. Trimming shortened V by 1 base and J by 1 base, and 11 bases separated the two germline ends.

This rearrangement joins TRBV12-3 or TRBV12-4 to TRBJ1-2, with D perhaps matching TRBD1 (5 bases). This CDR3 is 13 amino acids long. Trimming stripped 3 bases from V and 4 bases from J, with 9 bases between. This CDR3 reads CASSFPQGYGYTF. As DNA, the CDR3 is TGTGCCAGCAGTTTCCCCCAGGGCTATGGCTACACCTTC.